This T cell receptor (beta chain) stems from a study of T cells after yellow fever vaccination. Regarding the study as a whole: Some clonotypes, a small share, were shared between CD4 and CD8 compartments. The bulk population could contribute abundant contaminating clonotypes to FACS-sorted repertoires.

In the case of this clonotype: Its matching antigen is unknown.

TCRdb recomputed calls from the 5' RACE reads with MiXCR, one row per CDR3 protein. The sample contains about 300,000 distinct CDR3 sequences, approximately 4% of which appear only once. V was cut by 0 bases and J by 8 bases, with 11 bases left in between. CDR1 is SGHRS, CDR2 YFSETQ, per germline. This CDR3 comprises 13 residues. The sequence came from a man between 18 and 35 years old who received the YFV17D yellow fever vaccine. The sequencing used PBMCs, collected 5 days after the yellow fever booster vaccination. The chain is built from TRBV5-1 and TRBJ1-1; D is unresolved. The CDR3 sequence: CASSLVGETEAFF. The CDR3 DNA follows: TGCGCCAGCAGCTTGGTCGGGGAGACCGAAGCTTTCTTT.